This paragraph covers one T cell receptor beta chain sequence. Each recovered donor of Cohort 3 presented with two negative PCRs, clearance, or symptom resolution. CDR3 length: 15 residues. With V trimmed by 6 bases and J by 4 bases, 9 bases remained unmatched. Germline values: CDR1 WSHSY, CDR2 SAAADI. This table comes from immunoSEQ multiplex PCR, and its TCRdb copy is limited to in-frame clones, with some not included. Of approximately 280,000 clones in the sample, around 84% were seen once. This sample is part of a study of blood T cell repertoires in COVID-19. The specimen was PBMCs or T cells enriched from blood (not recorded which). This clonotype was sampled from a woman aged 50 to 65 who had recovered from COVID-19. The J gene is TRBJ2-7, the V gene TRBV10-2; 10 bases line up with TRBD1. Here the CDR3 DNA reads TGCGCCAGCAGACCGGGACAGGGGCCTCAATACGAGCAGTACTTC. Translated: CASRPGQGPQYEQYF.